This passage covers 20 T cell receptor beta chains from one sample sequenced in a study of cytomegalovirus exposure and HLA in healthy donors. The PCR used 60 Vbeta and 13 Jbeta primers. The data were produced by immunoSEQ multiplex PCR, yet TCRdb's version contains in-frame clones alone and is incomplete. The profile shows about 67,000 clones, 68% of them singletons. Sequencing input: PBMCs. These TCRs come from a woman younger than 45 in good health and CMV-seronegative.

CDR3 DNA: TGTGCCAGCAGTGGCGACAGGGGGTGTGAGCAGTACTTC. Its protein product is CASSGDRGCEQYF. The chain recombines TRBV2 with TRBJ2-5; TRBD1 aligns across 9 bases. The CDR3 extends over 13 amino acids. Germline V gives CDR1 SNHLY, CDR2 FYNNEI. V shed 4 bases and J 11 bases; nucleotides not matched to a gene: 8.

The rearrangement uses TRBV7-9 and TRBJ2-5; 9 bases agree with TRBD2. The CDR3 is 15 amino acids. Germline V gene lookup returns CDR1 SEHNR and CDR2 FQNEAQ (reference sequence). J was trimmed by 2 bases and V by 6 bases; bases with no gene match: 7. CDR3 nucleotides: TGTGCCAGCAGACCAAGCGGGGGGAAACAAGAGACCCAGTACTTC. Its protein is CASRPSGGKQETQYF.

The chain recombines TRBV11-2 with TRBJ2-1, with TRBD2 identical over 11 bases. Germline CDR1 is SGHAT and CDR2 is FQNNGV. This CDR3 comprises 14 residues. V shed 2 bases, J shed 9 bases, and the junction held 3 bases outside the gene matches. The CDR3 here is CASSLLAGGIEQFF. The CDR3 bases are TGTGCCAGCAGCTTACTAGCGGGGGGAATTGAGCAGTTCTTC.

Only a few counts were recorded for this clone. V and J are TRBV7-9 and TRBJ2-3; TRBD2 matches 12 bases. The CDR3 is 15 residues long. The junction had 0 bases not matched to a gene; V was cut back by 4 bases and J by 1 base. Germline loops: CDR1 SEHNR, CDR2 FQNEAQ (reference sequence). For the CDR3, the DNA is TGTGCCAGCAGCTGGACTAGCGGGGGCACAGATACGCAGTATTTT. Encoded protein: CASSWTSGGTDTQYF. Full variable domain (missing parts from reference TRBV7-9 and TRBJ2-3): DTGVSQNPRHKITKRGQNVTFRCDPISEHNRLYWYRQTLGQGPEFLTYFQNEAQLEKSRLLSDRFSAERPKGSFSTLEIQRTEQGDSAMYLCASSWTSGGTDTQYFGPGTRLTVL.

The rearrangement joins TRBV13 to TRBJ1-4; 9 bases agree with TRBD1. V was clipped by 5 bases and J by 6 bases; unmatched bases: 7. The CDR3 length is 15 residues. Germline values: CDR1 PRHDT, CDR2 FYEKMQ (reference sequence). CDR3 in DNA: TGTGCCAGCAGCCTACAGGGGGCAGGGGATGAAAAACTGTTTTTT. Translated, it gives CASSLQGAGDEKLFF. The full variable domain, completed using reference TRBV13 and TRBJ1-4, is AAGVIQSPRHLIKEKRETATLKCYPIPRHDTVYWYQQGPGQDPQFLISFYEKMQSDKGSIPDRFSAQQFSDYHSELNMSSLELGDSALYFCASSLQGAGDEKLFFGSGTQLSVL.

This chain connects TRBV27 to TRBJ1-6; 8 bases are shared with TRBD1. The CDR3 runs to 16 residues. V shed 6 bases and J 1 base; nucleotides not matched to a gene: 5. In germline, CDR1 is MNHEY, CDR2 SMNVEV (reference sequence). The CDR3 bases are TGTGCCAGCAGGTGGGACAGGCGGTCCTATAATTCACCCCTCCACTTT. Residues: CASRWDRRSYNSPLHF.

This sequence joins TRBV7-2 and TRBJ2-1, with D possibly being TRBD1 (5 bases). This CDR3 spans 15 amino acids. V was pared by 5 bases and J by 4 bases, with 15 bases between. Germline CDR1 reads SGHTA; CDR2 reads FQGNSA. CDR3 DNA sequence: TGTGCCAGCAGCCCAACACCGACAGCATACAATGAGCAGTTCTTC. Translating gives CASSPTPTAYNEQFF.

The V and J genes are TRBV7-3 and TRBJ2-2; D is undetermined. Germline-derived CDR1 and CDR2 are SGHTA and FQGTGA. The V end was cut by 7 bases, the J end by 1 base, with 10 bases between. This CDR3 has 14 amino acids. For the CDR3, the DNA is TGTGCCAGCACGTGGGCTCAGAACACCGGGGAGCTGTTTTTT. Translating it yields CASTWAQNTGELFF. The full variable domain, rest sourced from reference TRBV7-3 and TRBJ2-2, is GAGVSQTPSNKVTEKGKYVELRCDPISGHTALYWYRQSLGQGPEFLIYFQGTGAADDSGLPNDRFFAVRPEGSVSTLKIQRTERGDSAVYLCASTWAQNTGELFFGEGSRLTVL.

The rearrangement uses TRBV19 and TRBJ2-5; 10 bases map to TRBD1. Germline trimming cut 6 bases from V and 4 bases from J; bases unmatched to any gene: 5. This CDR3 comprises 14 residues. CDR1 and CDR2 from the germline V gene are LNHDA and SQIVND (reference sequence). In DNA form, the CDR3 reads TGTGCCAGTAGCGACAGGGGGCTCGGAGAGACCCAGTACTTC. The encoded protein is CASSDRGLGETQYF.

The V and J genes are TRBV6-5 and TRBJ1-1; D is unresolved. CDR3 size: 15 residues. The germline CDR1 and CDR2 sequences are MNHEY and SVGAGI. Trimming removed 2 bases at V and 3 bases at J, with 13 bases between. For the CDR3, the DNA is TGTGCCAGCAGTTACGAGGCTGGTTGGGACACTGAAGCTTTCTTT. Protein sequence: CASSYEAGWDTEAFF.

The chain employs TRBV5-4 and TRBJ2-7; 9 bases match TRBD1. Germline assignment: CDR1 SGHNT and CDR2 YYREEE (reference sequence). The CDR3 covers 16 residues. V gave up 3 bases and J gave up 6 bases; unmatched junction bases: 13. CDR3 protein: CASSSDGTGLYREQYF. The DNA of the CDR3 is TGTGCCAGCAGCTCCGACGGGACAGGGCTTTACCGCGAGCAGTACTTC.

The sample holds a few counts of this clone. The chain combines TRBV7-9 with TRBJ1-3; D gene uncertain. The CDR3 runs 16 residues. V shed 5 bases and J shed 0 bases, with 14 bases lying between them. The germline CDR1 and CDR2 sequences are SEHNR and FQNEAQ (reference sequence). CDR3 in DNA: TGTGCCAGCAGCCAAGGCGGCGTTAGCTCTGGAAACACCATATATTTT. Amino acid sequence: CASSQGGVSSGNTIYF.

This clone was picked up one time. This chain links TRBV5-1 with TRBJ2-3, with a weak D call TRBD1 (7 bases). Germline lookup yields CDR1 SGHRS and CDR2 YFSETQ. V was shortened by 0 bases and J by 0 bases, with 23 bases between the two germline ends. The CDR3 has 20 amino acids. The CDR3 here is CASSLANQEGQYTSTDTQYF. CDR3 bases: TGCGCCAGCAGCTTGGCGAACCAGGAGGGACAGTACACTAGCACAGATACGCAGTATTTT.

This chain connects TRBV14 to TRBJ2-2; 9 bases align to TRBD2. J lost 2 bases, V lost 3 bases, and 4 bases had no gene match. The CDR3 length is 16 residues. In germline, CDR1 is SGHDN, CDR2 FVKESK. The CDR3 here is CASSQGSGGNTGELFF. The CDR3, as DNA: TGTGCCAGCAGCCAGGGTAGCGGGGGAAACACCGGGGAGCTGTTTTTT.

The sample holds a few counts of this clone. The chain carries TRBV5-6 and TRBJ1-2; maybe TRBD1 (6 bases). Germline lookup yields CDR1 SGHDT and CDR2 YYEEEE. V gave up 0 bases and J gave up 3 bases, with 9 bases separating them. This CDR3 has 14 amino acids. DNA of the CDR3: TGTGCCAGCAGCTTGGGGGGGCGGGACTATGGCTACACCTTC. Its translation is CASSLGGRDYGYTF. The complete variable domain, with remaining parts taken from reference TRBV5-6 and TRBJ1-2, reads DAGVTQSPTHLIKTRGQQVTLRCSPKSGHDTVSWYQQALGQGPQFIFQYYEEEERQRGNFPDRFSGHQFPNYSSELNVNALLLGDSALYLCASSLGGRDYGYTFGSGTRLTVV.

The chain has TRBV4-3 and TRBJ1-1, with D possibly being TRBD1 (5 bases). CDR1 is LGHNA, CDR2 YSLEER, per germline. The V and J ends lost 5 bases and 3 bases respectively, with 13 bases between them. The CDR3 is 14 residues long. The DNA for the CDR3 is TGCGCCAGCAGCTCCCGGGACTCCTACACTGAAGCTTTCTTT. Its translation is CASSSRDSYTEAFF.

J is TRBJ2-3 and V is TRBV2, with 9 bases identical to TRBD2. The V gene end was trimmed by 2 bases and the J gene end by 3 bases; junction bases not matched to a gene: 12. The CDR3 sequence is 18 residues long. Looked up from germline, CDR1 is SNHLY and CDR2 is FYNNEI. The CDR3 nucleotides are TGTGCCAGCAGTGAACTTTCGCTAGCGGGGTACGGTACAGATACGCAGTATTTT. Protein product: CASSELSLAGYGTDTQYF.

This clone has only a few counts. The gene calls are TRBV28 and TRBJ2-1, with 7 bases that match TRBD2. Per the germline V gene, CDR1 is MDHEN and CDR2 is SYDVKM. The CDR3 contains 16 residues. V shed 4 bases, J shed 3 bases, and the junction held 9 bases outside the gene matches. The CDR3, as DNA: TGTGCCAGCAGTTGGGGAGGCGGGGGTAACTACAATGAGCAGTTCTTC. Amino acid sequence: CASSWGGGGNYNEQFF.

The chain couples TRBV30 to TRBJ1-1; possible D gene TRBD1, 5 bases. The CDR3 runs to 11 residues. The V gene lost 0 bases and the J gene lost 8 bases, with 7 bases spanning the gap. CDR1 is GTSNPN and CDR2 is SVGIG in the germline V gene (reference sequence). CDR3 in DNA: TGTGCCTGGAGTGTGGCAGGGGAAGCTTTCTTT. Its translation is CAWSVAGEAFF.

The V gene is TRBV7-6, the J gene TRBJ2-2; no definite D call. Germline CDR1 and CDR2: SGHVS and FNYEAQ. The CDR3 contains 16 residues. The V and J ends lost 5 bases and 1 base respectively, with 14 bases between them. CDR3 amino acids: CASSVDPPGNTGELFF. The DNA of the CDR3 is TGTGCCAGCAGCGTCGACCCCCCGGGGAACACCGGGGAGCTGTTTTTT.